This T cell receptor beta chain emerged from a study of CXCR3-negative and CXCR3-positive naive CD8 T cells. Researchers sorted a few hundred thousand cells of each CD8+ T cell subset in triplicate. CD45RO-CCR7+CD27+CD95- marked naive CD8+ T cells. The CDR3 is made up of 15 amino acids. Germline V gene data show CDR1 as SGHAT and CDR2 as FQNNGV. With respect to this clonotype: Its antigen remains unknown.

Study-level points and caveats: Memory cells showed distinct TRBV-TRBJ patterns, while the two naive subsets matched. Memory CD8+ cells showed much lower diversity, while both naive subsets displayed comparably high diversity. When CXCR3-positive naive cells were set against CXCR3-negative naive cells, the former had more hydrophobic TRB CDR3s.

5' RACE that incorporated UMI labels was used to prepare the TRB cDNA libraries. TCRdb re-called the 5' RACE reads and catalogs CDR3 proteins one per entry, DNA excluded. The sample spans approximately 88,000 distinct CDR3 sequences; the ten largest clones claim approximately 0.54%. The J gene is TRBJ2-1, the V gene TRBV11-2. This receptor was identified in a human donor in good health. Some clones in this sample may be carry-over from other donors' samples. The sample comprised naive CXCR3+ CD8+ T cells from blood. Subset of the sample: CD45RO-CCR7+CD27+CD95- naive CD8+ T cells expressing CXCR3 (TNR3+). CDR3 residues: CASSLEWSSYNEQFF. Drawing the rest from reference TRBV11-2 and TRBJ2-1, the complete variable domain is EAGVAQSPRYKIIEKRQSVAFWCNPISGHATLYWYQQILGQGPKLLIQFQNNGVVDDSQLPKDRFSAERLKGVDSTLKIQPAKLEDSAVYLCASSLEWSSYNEQFFGPGTRLTVL.